This TCR beta chain comes out of a study of T-cell reconstitution after alpha-beta-depleted transplantation in children. This clonotype was seen a handful of times. Unique molecular identifiers were used to barcode this TCRbeta library. A single record per CDR3 protein comes from TCRdb applying MiXCR to the PCR reads. The sample has more than 250,000 distinct CDR3 sequences, nearly 10% seen once. The junction had 7 bases not matched to a gene; V was cut back by 6 bases and J by 7 bases. The CDR3 is made up of 15 amino acids. Germline assignment: CDR1 DFQATT and CDR2 SNEGSKA (reference sequence). V usage is TRBV20-1 and J usage is TRBJ2-2; 14 nucleotides align to TRBD2. The receptor comes from a human donor who donated a stem cell graft to a child with SCID. Sequences were derived from PBMCs from the stem cell graft donor, sampled from the stem cell graft. Written as DNA, the CDR3 is TGCAGTGCCTCCGGGACTAGCGGGGGAGGCGGGGAGCTGTTTTTT. Protein: CSASGTSGGGGELFF.